This T cell receptor beta chain was observed in a study of T-cell memory formation after mild COVID-19. This clonotype has just a few counts. Its antigen remains unidentified. Germline V gene lookup returns CDR1 SGHTA and CDR2 FQGNSA. Trimming removed 5 bases at V and 10 bases at J, with 17 bases between. The CDR3 runs 13 residues. Using its own MiXCR run on the 5' RACE reads, TCRdb lists one record per CDR3 protein. The sample includes 350,000 to 450,000 distinct CDR3 sequences, about 24% of them seen just once. Findings and limits, study-wide: Second-wave clones with a day 37 peak had unconfirmed SARS-CoV-2 specificity.

The origin of this receptor is an adult woman who had mild COVID-19 (a few samples of this study predate the infection). Cell type and time point are not known. The chain combines TRBV7-2 with TRBJ1-1; perhaps TRBD1 as D (5 bases). Material: PBMCs or a T cell subset sorted from them (not recorded which). CDR3 in DNA: TGTGCCAGCAGCCGACCCGGGACCCTTGCAGCTTTCTTT. Residues: CASSRPGTLAAFF. The whole variable domain, remainder taken from reference TRBV7-2 and TRBJ1-1, is GAGVSQSPSNKVTEKGKDVELRCDPISGHTALYWYRQSLGQGLEFLIYFQGNSAPDKSGLPSDRFSAERTGGSVSTLTIQRTQQEDSAVYLCASSRPGTLAAFFGQGTRLTVV.